This record concerns one T cell receptor beta chain sequence. The V segment lost 2 bases and the J segment 0 bases; nucleotides outside the gene matches: 10. This CDR3 spans 17 amino acids. Germline values: CDR1 DFQATT, CDR2 SNEGSKA (reference sequence). From fresh peripheral blood, about 10 ml in volume, the PBMCs were obtained. The sequenced template was RNA, covering the TCR beta CDR3 region. Scientists carried out first-round RT-PCR using HTBI primers and then a second-round multiplex PCR. MiXCR, run by TCRdb on the multiplex PCR reads, gives a single entry per CDR3 protein. The table records tens of thousands of distinct CDR3 sequences, approximately 52% of them present only once. This sample is part of a study of Graves' ophthalmopathy and Graves' hyperthyroidism.

This sequence joins TRBV20-1 and TRBJ2-1; 7 bases are shared with TRBD2. The TCR sequence derives from an adult man with Graves' ophthalmopathy. Specimen: peripheral blood. CDR3 nucleotide sequence: TGCAGTGCTAGACGGTCTGGCGGGGGTTTCTCCTACAATGAGCAGTTCTTC. This sequence encodes CSARRSGGGFSYNEQFF.